Below, 25 T cell receptor beta chains from the same sample are listed, as sequenced in a study of cytomegalovirus exposure and HLA in healthy donors. PCR involved 60 Vbeta and 13 Jbeta primers. Sequenced by immunoSEQ multiplex PCR; TCRdb stores in-frame clones only, minus some. This sample yields about 120,000 clones, of which around 81% are seen a single time; 2.2% belongs to the top ten. The sequenced sample was PBMCs. The receptors stem from a woman aged 40 to 50 in good health and CMV-seronegative.

Points on this clone: Additional DNA sequences in this sample encode the identical CDR3. The gene calls are TRBV27 and TRBJ1-3, with TRBD1 as a possible D gene (5 bases). The CDR3 covers 14 residues. Per germline, CDR1 MNHEY and CDR2 SMNVEV (reference sequence). Trimming pared 0 bases from V and 4 bases from J, leaving 7 bases between. The CDR3: CASSLSGAGNTIYF. The CDR3 DNA is TGTGCCAGCAGTTTATCAGGGGCCGGAAACACCATATATTTT.

The V gene is TRBV11-2, the J gene TRBJ2-2, with D hard to call. Germline loops: CDR1 SGHAT, CDR2 FQNNGV. This CDR3 has 15 amino acids. Trimming took 1 base from V and 1 from J, leaving 7 bases between them. This CDR3 is CASSLAAVNTGELFF. Here the CDR3 DNA reads TGTGCCAGCAGCTTAGCGGCGGTGAACACCGGGGAGCTGTTTTTT. Using reference TRBV11-2 and TRBJ2-2 for the parts outside the CDR3, the full variable domain is EAGVAQSPRYKIIEKRQSVAFWCNPISGHATLYWYQQILGQGPKLLIQFQNNGVVDDSQLPKDRFSAERLKGVDSTLKIQPAKLEDSAVYLCASSLAAVNTGELFFGEGSRLTVL.

This clone showed up just a few times. This chain connects TRBV6-1 to TRBJ2-7; 7 nucleotides agree with TRBD1. V dropped 5 bases and J dropped 6; count of bases not matched to a gene: 4. CDR1 and CDR2 (germline): MNHNS, SASEGT. The CDR3 extends over 12 amino acids. The CDR3 DNA is TGTGCCAGCAGTCCCGGGACAGTCGAGCAGTACTTC. Its translation is CASSPGTVEQYF.

The V and J genes are TRBV13 and TRBJ2-5; TRBD2 is a possible D gene (5 bases). V lost 0 bases to trimming and J lost 3 bases, with 11 bases between them. The CDR3 is 15 amino acids. Germline loops: CDR1 PRHDT, CDR2 FYEKMQ (reference sequence). The CDR3 DNA follows: TGTGCCAGCAGCTTAGGGAGGACTGGTGAAGAGACCCAGTACTTC. Translating gives CASSLGRTGEETQYF.

The rearrangement links TRBV29-1 to TRBJ1-2; TRBD1 aligns across 7 bases. This CDR3 region has 14 residues. From germline, CDR1 is SQVTM and CDR2 ANQGSEA. Unmatched junction bases numbered 7, after V lost 3 bases and J lost 3 bases. The CDR3 protein is CSVEAWGQYYGYTF. CDR3 DNA sequence: TGCAGCGTTGAGGCCTGGGGACAGTACTATGGCTACACCTTC.

This sequence joins TRBV5-4 and TRBJ2-1; 9 bases are shared with TRBD2. The V and J ends lost 3 bases and 6 bases, in that order; junction bases with no gene match: 4. This CDR3 region has 14 residues. The germline V gene has CDR1 SGHNT and CDR2 YYREEE (reference sequence). The CDR3 sequence is CASSSGLASNEQFF. For the CDR3, the DNA is TGTGCCAGCAGCTCGGGACTAGCCAGCAATGAGCAGTTCTTC.

This chain joins TRBV13 and TRBJ2-1; 13 nucleotides agree with TRBD2. V dropped 4 bases and J dropped 2; count of bases not matched to a gene: 14. The V gene's germline CDR1 is PRHDT and CDR2 FYEKMQ (reference sequence). The CDR3 has 20 residues. The CDR3 DNA follows: TGTGCCAGCAGCTCAACTGGACTAGCGGGGGAGCCAGGGACCTACAATGAGCAGTTCTTC. Amino acids: CASSSTGLAGEPGTYNEQFF.

The chain combines TRBV19 with TRBJ2-2; 9 bases agree with TRBD1. The CDR3 length is 18 residues. Losses at the gene ends were 5 bases for V and 7 bases for J; bases not matched to a gene: 17. Per the germline V gene, CDR1 is LNHDA and CDR2 is SQIVND (reference sequence). This chain's CDR3 is CASSPRGTGSSWVGELFF. The CDR3 DNA reads as TGTGCCAGTAGTCCGAGAGGGACAGGGTCCAGTTGGGTCGGGGAGCTGTTTTTT.

This chain uses TRBV30 with TRBJ1-2; D ambiguous. The V gene lost 0 bases and the J gene lost 0 bases, with 23 bases spanning the gap. The CDR3 spans 19 residues. CDR1 is GTSNPN and CDR2 is SVGIG in the germline V gene (reference sequence). CDR3 nucleotides: TGTGCCTGGAGTGTATTTCAAGGCTATCGCTCGGAGTCTAACTATGGCTACACCTTC. It yields the protein CAWSVFQGYRSESNYGYTF.

The J gene is TRBJ1-2, the V gene TRBV9, with 9 bases identical to TRBD1. Germline V gene data show CDR1 as SGDLS and CDR2 as YYNGEE. The length of the CDR3 is 15 residues. V was clipped by 4 bases and J by 8 bases; unmatched bases: 12. This chain's CDR3 is CASSSRIQGARGYTF. The CDR3 DNA is TGTGCCAGCAGCTCAAGAATACAGGGGGCGCGAGGCTACACCTTC.

The chain is built from TRBV29-1 and TRBJ1-2; 7 nucleotides match TRBD1. Germline V lookup: CDR1 SQVTM, CDR2 ANQGSEA. This CDR3 is built from 13 residues. The V gene end was trimmed by 7 bases and the J gene end by 5 bases; junction bases not matched to a gene: 10. CDR3 protein: CSGRDSQPYGYTF. The CDR3 nucleotides are TGCAGCGGTCGGGACAGTCAACCTTATGGCTACACCTTC.

The rearrangement joins TRBV7-3 to TRBJ2-3, with D possibly being TRBD2 (6 bases). Germline V CDR1 and CDR2: SGHTA, FQGTGA. This CDR3 is 14 amino acids long. Between the trimmed V and J ends, which lost 5 bases and 4 bases, there was a span of 13 bases. CDR3: CASSPEGTADTQYF. For the CDR3, the DNA is TGTGCCAGCAGCCCGGAGGGCACAGCAGATACGCAGTATTTT.

V usage is TRBV9 and J usage is TRBJ2-5; D is ambiguous. TRBJ2-7 matches the DNA end more closely, so the J call is doubtful. Germline lookup yields CDR1 SGDLS and CDR2 YYNGEE. The CDR3 loop spans 15 amino acids. CDR3 sequence reads: CASSVGPLSPYEQYF. The CDR3 DNA follows: TGTGCCAGCAGCGTAGGCCCTCTTAGCCCCTACGAGCAGTACTTC.

This sequence joins TRBV27 and TRBJ1-6, with a possible D match to TRBD1 (6 bases). This CDR3 has 16 residues. Germline lookup yields CDR1 MNHEY and CDR2 SMNVEV (reference sequence). V lost 0 bases, J lost 7 bases, and 13 bases lay in between. The CDR3 DNA follows: TGTGCCAGCAGTTTATCTGCCGGGACAAGGAATTCACCCCTCCACTTT. It translates to CASSLSAGTRNSPLHF.

The genes are TRBV7-9 and TRBJ2-3; the match to TRBD1 covers 8 bases. Unmatched junction bases numbered 10, after V lost 5 bases and J lost 3 bases. In germline, CDR1 is SEHNR, CDR2 FQNEAQ (reference sequence). The CDR3 extends over 16 amino acids. CDR3 protein: CASSHGQGGTTDTQYF. As DNA, the CDR3 is TGTGCCAGCAGCCACGGACAGGGTGGGACGACAGATACGCAGTATTTT.

The chain combines TRBV7-3 with TRBJ1-6; unclear D gene. Germline values: CDR1 SGHTA, CDR2 FQGTGA. V was clipped by 0 bases and J by 9 bases, with 9 bases between them. The CDR3 has 14 residues. The CDR3 bases are TGTGCCAGCAGCTTAACAGCCGAGGGTTCACCCCTCCACTTT. Its protein is CASSLTAEGSPLHF.

V is TRBV7-6 and J is TRBJ1-3; D is unresolved. Between the trimmed V and J ends, which lost 1 base and 0 bases, there was a span of 13 bases. CDR3 length: 17 residues. CDR1 and CDR2 (germline): SGHVS, FNYEAQ. The CDR3, as DNA: TGTGCCAGCAGCTTAGGTTATCACAGTAGCTCTGGAAACACCATATATTTT. It specifies CASSLGYHSSSGNTIYF.

V gene TRBV18 combines with J gene TRBJ2-7; 7 positions agree with TRBD1. V lost 1 base, J lost 0 bases, and 9 bases stayed unmatched. The length of the CDR3 is 17 residues. Per the germline V gene, CDR1 is KGHSH and CDR2 is LQKENI. The CDR3 sequence is CASSPRQRGPSSYEQYF. CDR3 bases: TGTGCCAGCTCACCACGTCAGAGGGGGCCTAGCTCCTACGAGCAGTACTTC.

The gene calls are TRBV19 and TRBJ1-1; D gene uncertain. Germline CDR1 and CDR2: LNHDA and SQIVND (reference sequence). This CDR3 is built from 14 residues. The ends were cut back, 4 bases at V and 3 bases at J, with 12 bases in the middle. CDR3 amino acids: CASSTSRSHTEAFF. Written as DNA, the CDR3 is TGTGCCAGTAGTACCTCCCGTAGCCACACTGAAGCTTTCTTT.

The V call is TRBV10-2, the J call TRBJ1-1, with TRBD1 as a possible D gene (5 bases). Germline loops: CDR1 WSHSY, CDR2 SAAADI. CDR3 size: 11 residues. Trimming took off 7 bases at V and 7 bases at J, with 10 bases between the two ends. CDR3 sequence reads: CASTPGDEAFF. CDR3 DNA sequence: TGCGCCAGCACTCCGGGGGATGAAGCTTTCTTT.

The V gene is TRBV6-7, the J gene TRBJ2-3, with TRBD2 as a possible D gene (5 bases). TRBV6-7 is annotated as an ORF whose role is uncertain. The CDR3 extends over 15 amino acids. Trimming removed 7 bases from V and 6 bases from J, with 20 bases in between. The CDR3 sequence is CASIAGWAGWDTQYF. The CDR3 nucleotides read TGTGCCAGCATCGCCGGGTGGGCGGGCTGGGATACGCAGTATTTT.

This clone was seen a few times. J is TRBJ1-1 and V is TRBV2; D is undetermined. This CDR3 has 14 amino acids. The germline V and J ends were trimmed by 0 bases and 9 bases, with 14 bases remaining between them. Germline CDR1 reads SNHLY; CDR2 reads FYNNEI. The CDR3 is CASSEAFFPRQAFF. The CDR3 region has the DNA TGTGCCAGCAGTGAAGCGTTCTTCCCGCGGCAAGCTTTCTTT.

This chain links TRBV2 with TRBJ2-5, with 8 bases matching TRBD1. Trimming at V came to 5 bases and at J to 1 base, leaving 3 bases not matched to a gene. Per the germline V gene, CDR1 is SNHLY and CDR2 is FYNNEI. The CDR3 is 14 residues long. CDR3 bases: TGTGCCAGCAGTTTTGGACAGGGCCAAGAGACCCAGTACTTC. It encodes CASSFGQGQETQYF. The complete variable domain, with remaining parts taken from reference TRBV2 and TRBJ2-5, reads EPEVTQTPSHQVTQMGQEVILRCVPISNHLYFYWYRQILGQKVEFLVSFYNNEISEKSEIFDDQFSVERPDGSNFTLKIRSTKLEDSAMYFCASSFGQGQETQYFGPGTRLLVL.

The rearrangement uses TRBV9 and TRBJ2-2; TRBD2 is a possible D gene (5 bases). This CDR3 contains 13 residues. CDR1 is SGDLS and CDR2 is YYNGEE in the germline V gene. Trimming cost V 2 bases and J 4 bases, with 6 bases left between them. The CDR3 loop reads CASSVRGTGELFF. CDR3 nucleotides: TGTGCCAGCAGCGTTCGGGGCACCGGGGAGCTGTTTTTT.

V is TRBV5-1 and J is TRBJ2-3; perhaps TRBD2 as D (5 bases). Germline CDR1 SGHRS, CDR2 YFSETQ. V gave up 1 base and J gave up 5 bases, with 8 bases separating them. There are 13 residues in the CDR3. In DNA, the CDR3 is TGCGCCAGCAGCTTGTTCCGGGGAGATACGCAGTATTTT. Protein product: CASSLFRGDTQYF.